The present TCR beta chain was sequenced within a study of OX40 agonist ivuxolimab in advanced cancers. Concerning this clone: No antigen is known for it.

Germline loops: CDR1 SNHLY, CDR2 FYNNEI. V was shortened by 6 bases and J by 0 bases, with 10 bases between the two germline ends. CDR3 size: 14 residues. The table came from immunoSEQ multiplex PCR; TCRdb's copy has only in-frame clones and leaves some out. The data hold under 85,000 clones, with around 83% observed a single time. Findings and caveats of the study: Relative to CD4+ cells, CD8+ T cells on average had more expanded clones.

The TCR comes from an adult with an advanced solid tumor such as melanoma, head and neck, liver or kidney cancer. V gene TRBV2 combines with J gene TRBJ2-3; no reliable D call. The sample in question was CD4+ or CD8+ T cells sorted from blood, obtained in a trial of the OX40 agonist ivuxolimab. The DNA of the CDR3 is TGTGCCAGCAGACGATGGGGAAGCACAGATACGCAGTATTTT. Translation: CASRRWGSTDTQYF.